This passage covers 4 T cell receptor beta chains from one sample sequenced in a study of cytomegalovirus exposure and HLA in healthy donors. Both 60 Vbeta primers and 13 Jbeta primers went into the PCR. Profiling relied on immunoSEQ multiplex PCR, and the TCRdb table lists in-frame clones only, not all of them. The table has about 120,000 clones, 50% to 75% seen once. The source material was PBMCs. All receptors come from a woman between 40 and 50 years old in good health and CMV-seropositive.

This clone was observed a single time. This rearrangement joins TRBV10-3 to TRBJ1-5; 10 bases align to TRBD1. CDR1 and CDR2 (germline): ENHRY, SYGVKD. Germline trimming cut 8 bases from V and 6 bases from J; bases unmatched to any gene: 4. CDR3 length: 13 residues. CDR3 nucleotide sequence: TGTGCCATCTGGACAGGGGGGGGTCAGCCCCAGCATTTT. This gives the protein CAIWTGGGQPQHF.

This chain links TRBV19 with TRBJ1-1; D perhaps matches TRBD1 (6 bases). CDR1 LNHDA and CDR2 SQIVND come from the germline V gene (reference sequence). V dropped 9 bases and J dropped 0 bases, with 17 bases sitting between them. The CDR3 is 15 amino acids. The CDR3 is CASSLGGLLNTEAFF. The CDR3 DNA reads as TGTGCCAGCTCCCTCGGGGGGCTCCTGAACACTGAAGCTTTCTTT.

This clone was observed once. CDR3 sequence: CAIGIAGVNEQFF. CDR3 nucleotide sequence: TGTGCCATCGGAATAGCGGGAGTCAATGAGCAGTTCTTC. The chain links TRBV10-3 to TRBJ2-1; 9 nucleotides line up with TRBD2. The junction had 5 bases not matched to a gene; V was cut back by 8 bases and J by 6 bases. CDR3 length: 13 residues. Germline CDR1 reads ENHRY; CDR2 reads SYGVKD.

The rearrangement joins TRBV4-2 to TRBJ1-1, with a tentative D call TRBD1 (5 bases). The V gene's germline CDR1 is LGHNA and CDR2 YNFKEQ. The CDR3 is 15 amino acids. V lost 2 bases and J 2 bases, leaving 12 bases between the germline ends. The CDR3 here is CASSQYLQGNTEAFF. DNA of the CDR3: TGTGCCAGCAGCCAATATCTTCAGGGAAACACTGAAGCTTTCTTT.